Each of the 10 T cell receptor beta chains below was sequenced from the same sample in a study of blood T cell repertoires in COVID-19. Data came from immunoSEQ multiplex PCR; TCRdb stores just in-frame clones and leaves some out. The sample has 98,000 or so clones, 88% seen once. Sequencing was done on a sample of peripheral blood. The receptor set was obtained from a human donor in a cohort sampled during active COVID-19.

The chain carries TRBV10-3 and TRBJ2-3; tentative D call: TRBD2 (7 bases). CDR3 size: 16 residues. Germline-derived CDR1 and CDR2 are ENHRY and SYGVKD. Trimming left V 0 bases short and J 0 bases short, with 10 bases between. The CDR3 protein is CAISESGGVSTDTQYF. The CDR3, as DNA: TGTGCCATCAGTGAGTCAGGGGGGGTGAGCACAGATACGCAGTATTTT.

The chain is built from TRBV5-6 and TRBJ2-3, with D maybe TRBD2 (5 bases). CDR1 is SGHDT and CDR2 is YYEEEE in the germline V gene. The CDR3 totals 13 residues. Trimming removed 1 base from V and 3 bases from J, with 6 bases in between. The CDR3 here is CASSLRGTDTQYF. The CDR3 bases are TGTGCCAGCAGCTTGCGGGGTACAGATACGCAGTATTTT.

The chain is built from TRBV19 and TRBJ1-4, with D possibly TRBD1 on 6 matching bases. CDR3 size: 16 residues. The V and J ends lost 4 bases and 2 bases respectively, with 14 bases between them. The germline gives CDR1 LNHDA, CDR2 SQIVND (reference sequence). DNA of the CDR3: TGTGCCAGTAGTACCTTCGCAGGGGAGACTAATGAAAAACTGTTTTTT. It yields the protein CASSTFAGETNEKLFF. Based on the CDR3 plus reference TRBV19 and TRBJ1-4, the full variable domain is DGGITQSPKYLFRKEGQNVTLSCEQNLNHDAMYWYRQDPGQGLRLIYYSQIVNDFQKGDIAEGYSVSREKKESFPLTVTSAQKNPTAFYLCASSTFAGETNEKLFFGSGTQLSVL.

This sequence joins TRBV6-5 and TRBJ1-5; 8 nucleotides match TRBD1. Germline CDR1 MNHEY, CDR2 SVGAGI. CDR3 length equals 15 residues. The J segment lost 0 bases and the V segment lost 6 bases, leaving 4 bases of the junction unmatched. The CDR3 region is CASRGGQVSNQPQHF. The CDR3 nucleotides read TGTGCCAGCAGGGGGGGACAGGTTAGCAATCAGCCCCAGCATTTT.

The V and J genes are TRBV13 and TRBJ1-2; perhaps TRBD1 as D (5 bases). Trimming took off 4 bases at V and 3 bases at J, with 24 bases between the two ends. Germline loops: CDR1 PRHDT, CDR2 FYEKMQ (reference sequence). This CDR3 has 18 residues. CDR3 loop: CASSSQNQDILFDYGYTF. For the CDR3, the DNA is TGTGCCAGCAGCTCTCAAAACCAGGACATCTTGTTTGACTATGGCTACACCTTC.

Concerning this clone: A read error may account for a junction end that differs from germline. This chain links TRBV6-5 with TRBJ2-7; 11 bases are a match to TRBD2. This CDR3 has 12 residues. Germline loops: CDR1 MNHEY, CDR2 SVGAGI. The CDR3 DNA sequence: TGTGCCAGCCGTAATTTGACTAGCGGGACACCCTTC. It yields the protein CASRNLTSGTPF.

The rearrangement uses TRBV29-1 and TRBJ1-1; D call uncertain. CDR1 is SQVTM, CDR2 ANQGSEA, per germline. V lost 1 base to trimming and J lost 8 bases, with 5 bases between them. CDR3 length: 10 residues. The CDR3 coding sequence is TGCAGCGTTGAAGTTCAAGAAGCTTTCTTT. Its protein product is CSVEVQEAFF. The whole variable domain, filled in from reference TRBV29-1 and TRBJ1-1, reads SAVISQKPSRDICQRGTSLTIQCQVDSQVTMMFWYRQQPGQSLTLIATANQGSEATYESGFVIDKFPISRPNLTFSTLTVSNMSPEDSSIYLCSVEVQEAFFGQGTRLTVV.

This clone was picked up one time. Relative to the germline gene, one junction end is altered; a read error may explain this. The chain carries TRBV10-3 and TRBJ2-3; 11 nucleotides match TRBD1. CDR3 length: 15 residues. Germline lookup yields CDR1 ENHRY and CDR2 SYGVKD. The CDR3 region has the DNA TGTGCCATCAGTGTGGGACAGGGGGGGACAGGTACGCAGTATTTT. Its translation is CAISVGQGGTGTQYF.

The gene calls are TRBV7-8 and TRBJ2-7, with D maybe TRBD1 (6 bases). Trimming cost V 4 bases and J 4 bases, with 11 bases left between them. The CDR3 extends over 13 amino acids. Germline CDR1 reads SGHVS; CDR2 reads FQNEAQ. CDR3 protein: CASSYHQGYEQYF. In DNA form, the CDR3 reads TGTGCCAGCAGCTACCACCAGGGGTACGAGCAGTACTTC. The full variable domain, completed using reference TRBV7-8 and TRBJ2-7, is GAGVSQSPRYKVAKRGQDVALRCDPISGHVSLFWYQQALGQGPEFLTYFQNEAQLDKSGLPSDRFFAERPEGSVSTLKIQRTQQEDSAVYLCASSYHQGYEQYFGPGTRLTVT.

The chain carries TRBV6-1 and TRBJ2-2; TRBD1 might be the D (5 bases). CDR1 MNHNS and CDR2 SASEGT come from the germline V gene. The CDR3 has 15 residues. V was trimmed by 2 bases and J by 2 bases, leaving 9 bases between them. The CDR3 DNA is TGTGCCAGCAGTGAATCGACAGATAACACCGGGGAGCTGTTTTTT. This sequence encodes CASSESTDNTGELFF.